This entry features one T cell receptor beta chain sequence. The clone's antigen remains unknown. No base quality information exists; no much larger clone differs at one position. The CDR3 regions of human TCRbeta chains were subjected to immunosequencing. As for how the authors treated the data: Repertoire TCRs were checked for matches against a reference library of SARS-CoV-2-specific TCRs that had been generated using the MIRA antigen-specificity platform. Breadth was defined as the fraction of unique TCRs that were SARS-CoV-2-associated. Depth was defined as the fraction of total T cells that were SARS-CoV-2-associated. Using the MIRA data, each spike-specific TCR was assigned both to the spike region to which the TCR was reactive and to a CD4 or CD8 class. Log10-transformed breadth and depth values were compared by one-way ANOVA with Sidak's multiple comparisons tests. Drawn from immuneACCESS, this table holds only the in-frame rearrangements with V and J called that TCRdb kept. Clones are partly lost; checked studies trace under half to an unresolved V gene and leave the rest unexplained. The V and J calls and clone size were taken over from that table, and D and trimming were inferred from the DNA. The sample table holds under 140,000 clones, of which roughly nine tenths were seen once. Together, the top ten hold under 3.5% of the sample.

The time point label on this specimen signifies: baseline before first vaccination. The vaccinee samples were drawn from two UK trials, COV001 and COV002, one of which was a single-blind randomized controlled phase 2/3 trial testing AZD1222 (ChAdOx1 nCoV-19) in healthy adults. For TCRbeta chain sequencing, PBMC samples from trial participants were taken at day 0 and at day 28 after the second dose. This entry comes from a study of T cell responses to AZD1222 COVID-19 vaccine (dated by TCRdb to about 2021). Regarding the study in general: AZD1222 recipients whose second dose came at about 4 weeks and those whose second dose came at about 12 weeks were combined into one group, since spike-specific TCR depth and breadth did not differ between the two schedules. A total of 230 to 250 trial participants underwent TCR sequencing, of whom 207 had received two doses of AZD1222 and around 25 had received two doses of the MenACWY control vaccine. Trial participants were enrolled into age subgroups of 18-55, 56-69 and 70-plus years, which contained approximately 150, 30 and 60 TCR-sequenced participants, respectively. Overall results and qualifications from the work: In the small 56-69-year group, the increase in depth fell short of significance, most likely because of low power. Spike-specific TCR breadth and depth rose significantly after two AZD1222 doses compared with day 0 and with MenACWY recipients. Conclusions about previously exposed vaccinees were limited because only six AZD1222 recipients were SARS-CoV-2 seropositive at baseline. The whole spike protein was spanned by vaccine-associated CD4 TCRs, and dominant responses were seen in regions 160-218 and 743-854. Nearly half of unique spike-specific TCRs reportedly recognized epitopes outside regions mutated in the B.1.351 and B.1.1.7 variants. Most participants were white British and females outnumbered males, and the authors suggested that clonal diversity may have been underestimated. Because no samples from the day 14 peak response were available, repertoires could be characterized only after the peak T cell response.

V is shortened by 3 bases, J by 4 bases, and the region joining them spans 13 bases. The CDR3 sequence holds 15 residues, the cysteine and phenylalanine included. The kept DNA is CDR3 alone, 45 bases in frame from the first base. As encoded in the germline V gene (reference sequence), CDR1 is LGHDT while CDR2 is YNNKEL. Sequenced here: peripheral blood, sampled on day 0 of AZD1222 vaccination. Rearrangement joined TRBV3-1 (or the pseudogene TRBV3-2) to TRBJ2-1, with the D gene call left open. This TCR was recovered from an adult in good health. The DNA sequence is given as TGTGCCAGCAGCCAGGAACTTCAAGCATACAATGAGCAGTTCTTC. Translation gives CASSQELQAYNEQFF.